The 8 T cell receptor beta chains below come from one sample, sequenced in a study of blood T cell repertoires in COVID-19. The protocol was immunoSEQ multiplex PCR, while the TCRdb copy is restricted to in-frame clones and leaves out a portion. The sample has approximately 34,000 clones, more than 80% seen once. Sequenced material: peripheral blood. The receptors were sampled from a woman in her 70s with acute or convalescent COVID-19.

V and J are TRBV5-6 and TRBJ1-5; D may be TRBD1 (5 bases). Trimming pared 4 bases from V and 4 bases from J, leaving 12 bases between. Looked up from germline, CDR1 is SGHDT and CDR2 is YYEEEE. CDR3 length equals 14 residues. CDR3 DNA sequence: TGTGCCAGCAGCCTTGGACACCTTAATCAGCCCCAGCATTTT. Translating it yields CASSLGHLNQPQHF.

V and J are TRBV19 and TRBJ2-3; the match to TRBD2 covers 10 bases. With V trimmed by 7 bases and J by 4 bases, 8 bases remained unmatched. Germline V gene lookup returns CDR1 LNHDA and CDR2 SQIVND (reference sequence). The CDR3 spans 15 residues. The CDR3 nucleotides read TGTGCCAGTAAGTTAGAAGCGGGAGGGCCAGATACGCAGTATTTT. Its protein is CASKLEAGGPDTQYF.

The rearrangement joins TRBV5-1 to TRBJ1-1; unclear D gene. The CDR3 is 14 amino acids. Germline V lookup: CDR1 SGHRS, CDR2 YFSETQ. V gave up 4 bases and J gave up 4 bases, with 14 bases separating them. The CDR3 coding sequence is TGCGCCAGCAGCCTGGGGTGGGAGGCCACTGAAGCTTTCTTT. Protein: CASSLGWEATEAFF.

This chain joins TRBV7-9 and TRBJ2-7; TRBD2 matches 12 bases. The CDR3 runs to 16 residues. The V gene's germline CDR1 is SEHNR and CDR2 FQNEAQ (reference sequence). Trimming took 4 bases from V and 1 from J; bases not matched to a gene: 5. The CDR3 region has the DNA TGTGCCAGCAGCTCATCTAGCGGGAGGGAGTCCTACGAGCAGTACTTC. Its translation is CASSSSSGRESYEQYF.

In the case of this clone: The sample holds other DNA sequences that translate to the same CDR3. The chain uses TRBV18 and TRBJ1-1; the D gene is possibly TRBD1 (5 bases). This CDR3 spans 15 amino acids. V dropped 3 bases and J dropped 1 base, with 12 bases sitting between them. Germline-derived CDR1 and CDR2 are KGHSH and LQKENI. In nucleotides, the CDR3 is TGTGCCAGCTCACCTCAGGGTTTCGAGAACACTGAAGCTTTCTTT. Translating gives CASSPQGFENTEAFF.

The CDR3 DNA reads as TGTGCCAGCAGCCGACAGGGGACTGGGGAGCTGTTTTTT. Translation gives CASSRQGTGELFF. J is TRBJ2-2 and V is TRBV7-9; 8 nucleotides match TRBD1. Germline V gene lookup returns CDR1 SEHNR and CDR2 FQNEAQ (reference sequence). Germline trimming cut 5 bases from V and 8 bases from J; bases unmatched to any gene: 4. There are 13 residues in the CDR3.

The J gene is TRBJ2-7, the V gene TRBV28; D is possibly TRBD1 (6 bases). V dropped 1 base and J dropped 1 base, with 11 bases sitting between them. Looked up from germline, CDR1 is MDHEN and CDR2 is SYDVKM. This CDR3 is 15 amino acids long. CDR3 nucleotide sequence: TGTGCCAGCAGTTTATCTGTCAGGGGTTCCTACGAGCAGTACTTC. This encodes CASSLSVRGSYEQYF.

Here the CDR3 reads CASAGQLNTEAFF. CDR3 DNA sequence: TGTGCCAGCGCGGGACAGCTGAACACTGAAGCTTTCTTT. The chain combines TRBV2 with TRBJ1-1; 7 positions agree with TRBD1. V was clipped by 8 bases and J by 0 bases; unmatched bases: 3. CDR1 SNHLY and CDR2 FYNNEI come from the germline V gene. The CDR3 has 13 amino acids.